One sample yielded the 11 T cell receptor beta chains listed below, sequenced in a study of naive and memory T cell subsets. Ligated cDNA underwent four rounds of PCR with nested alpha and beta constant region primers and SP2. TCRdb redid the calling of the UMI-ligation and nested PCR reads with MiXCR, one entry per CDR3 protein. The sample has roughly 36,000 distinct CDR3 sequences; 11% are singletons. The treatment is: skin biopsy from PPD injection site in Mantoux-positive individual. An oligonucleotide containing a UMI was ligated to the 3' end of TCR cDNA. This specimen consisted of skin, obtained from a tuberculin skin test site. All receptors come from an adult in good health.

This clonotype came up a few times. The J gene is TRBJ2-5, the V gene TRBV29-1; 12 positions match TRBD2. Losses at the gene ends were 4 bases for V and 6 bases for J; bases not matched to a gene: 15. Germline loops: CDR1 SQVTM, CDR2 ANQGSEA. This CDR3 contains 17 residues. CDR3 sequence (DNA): TGCAGCGTTGCGGGGGGGGAGACTAGCGGGAGTTTTAAGACCCAGTACTTC. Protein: CSVAGGETSGSFKTQYF.

In DNA form, the CDR3 reads TGTGCCATCGGTGGTAGCGGGCGTAACAATGAGCAGTTCTTC. Translating gives CAIGGSGRNNEQFF. The chain carries TRBV10-3 and TRBJ2-1, with 7 bases that match TRBD2. From germline, CDR1 is ENHRY and CDR2 SYGVKD. The CDR3 sequence is 14 residues long. The J segment lost 5 bases and the V segment lost 8 bases, leaving 9 bases of the junction unmatched.

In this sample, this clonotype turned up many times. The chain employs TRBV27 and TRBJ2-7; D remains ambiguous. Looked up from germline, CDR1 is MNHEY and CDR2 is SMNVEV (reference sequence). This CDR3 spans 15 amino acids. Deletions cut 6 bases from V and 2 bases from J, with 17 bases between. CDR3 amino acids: CASSPLGRGTYEQYF. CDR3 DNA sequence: TGTGCCAGCAGCCCTCTTGGTCGAGGAACCTACGAGCAGTACTTC.

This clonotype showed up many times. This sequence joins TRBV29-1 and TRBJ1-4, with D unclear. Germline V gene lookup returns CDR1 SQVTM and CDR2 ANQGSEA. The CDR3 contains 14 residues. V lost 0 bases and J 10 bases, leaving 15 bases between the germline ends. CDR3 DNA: TGCAGCGTTGAAGAAGCCGGAAACATAGGAAAACTGTTTTTT. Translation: CSVEEAGNIGKLFF.

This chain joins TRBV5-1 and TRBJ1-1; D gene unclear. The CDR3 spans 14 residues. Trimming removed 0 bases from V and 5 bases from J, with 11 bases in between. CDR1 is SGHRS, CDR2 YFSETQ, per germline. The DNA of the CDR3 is TGCGCCAGCAGCTTGGGAAGGGAACAAACTGAAGCTTTCTTT. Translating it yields CASSLGREQTEAFF.

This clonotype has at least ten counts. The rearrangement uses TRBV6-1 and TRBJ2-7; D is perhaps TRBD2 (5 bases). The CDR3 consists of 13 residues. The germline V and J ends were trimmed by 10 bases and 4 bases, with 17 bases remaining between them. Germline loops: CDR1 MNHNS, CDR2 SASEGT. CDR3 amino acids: CAIRDGGLYEQYF. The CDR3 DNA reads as TGTGCCATCAGAGACGGAGGCCTGTACGAGCAGTACTTC.

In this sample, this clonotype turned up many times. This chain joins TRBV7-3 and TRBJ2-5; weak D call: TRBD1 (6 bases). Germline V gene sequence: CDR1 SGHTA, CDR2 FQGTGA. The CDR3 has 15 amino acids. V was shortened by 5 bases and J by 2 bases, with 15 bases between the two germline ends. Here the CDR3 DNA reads TGTGCCAGCAGCCTAGCTGGGACAACGCAAGAGACCCAGTACTTC. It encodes CASSLAGTTQETQYF.

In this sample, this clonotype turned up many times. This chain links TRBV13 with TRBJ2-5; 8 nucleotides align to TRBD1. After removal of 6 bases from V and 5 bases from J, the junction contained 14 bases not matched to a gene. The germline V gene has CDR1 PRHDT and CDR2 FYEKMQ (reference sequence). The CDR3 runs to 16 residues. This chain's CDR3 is CASSSSRTGNIETQYF. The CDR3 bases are TGTGCCAGCAGTTCGAGCAGGACAGGGAATATCGAGACCCAGTACTTC.

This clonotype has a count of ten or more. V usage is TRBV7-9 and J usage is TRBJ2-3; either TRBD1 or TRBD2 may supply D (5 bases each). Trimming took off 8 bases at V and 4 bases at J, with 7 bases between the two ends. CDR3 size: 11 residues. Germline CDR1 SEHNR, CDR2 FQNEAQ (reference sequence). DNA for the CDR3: TGTGCCAGCGGGGGTCCAGATACGCAGTATTTT. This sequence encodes CASGGPDTQYF.

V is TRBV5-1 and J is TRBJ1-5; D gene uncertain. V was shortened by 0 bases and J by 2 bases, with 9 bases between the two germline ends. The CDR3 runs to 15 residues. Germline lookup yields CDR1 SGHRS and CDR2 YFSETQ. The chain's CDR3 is CASSLDAGGNQPQHF. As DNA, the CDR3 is TGCGCCAGCAGCTTGGACGCGGGAGGCAATCAGCCCCAGCATTTT.

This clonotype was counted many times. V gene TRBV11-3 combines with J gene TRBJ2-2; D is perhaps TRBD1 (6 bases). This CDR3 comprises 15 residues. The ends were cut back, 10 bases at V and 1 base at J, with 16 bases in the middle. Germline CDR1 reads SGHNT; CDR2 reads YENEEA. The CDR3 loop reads CATESWTENTGELFF. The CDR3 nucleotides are TGTGCCACCGAGTCCTGGACAGAGAACACCGGGGAGCTGTTTTTT.